The 19 T cell receptor beta chains listed next were all sequenced from one sample in a study of quantifying T cell responses using KT2 cells. In the study overall: RNA was reverse transcribed with TCR alpha and beta constant-region primers.

Each cDNA got a UMI-containing oligo ligated at its 3' end. The first PCR ran around 4 cycles with an equimolar RC1.1 and RC1.2 beta primer mix. MiXCR, applied by TCRdb to the UMI-ligation and nested PCR reads, yields one record per CDR3 protein. This repertoire shows around 56,000 distinct CDR3 sequences, around an eighth found once; its top ten account for about 9.4%. Sequencing input: PBMCs spiked with cells of the T cell clone KT2. Source of these receptors: a human donor.

The rearrangement joins TRBV5-1 to TRBJ1-1, with a weak D call TRBD1 (6 bases). The CDR3 runs to 14 residues. Germline assignment: CDR1 SGHRS and CDR2 YFSETQ. V gave up 3 bases and J gave up 3 bases, with 12 bases separating them. The CDR3 coding sequence is TGCGCCAGCAGCTCCCAAAACAGGGACACTGAAGCTTTCTTT. This encodes CASSSQNRDTEAFF.

This clonotype was seen a handful of times. V and J are TRBV29-1 and TRBJ2-2; D is undetermined. There are 13 residues in the CDR3. CDR1 and CDR2 (germline): SQVTM, ANQGSEA. Trimming took 4 bases from V and 4 from J, leaving 10 bases between them. CDR3 protein: CSVAYRGTGELFF. CDR3 DNA sequence: TGCAGCGTTGCTTATCGAGGCACCGGGGAGCTGTTTTTT.

This clonotype was counted only a few times. CDR3: CASRPLAGVETQYF. The DNA of the CDR3 is TGTGCCAGCAGGCCACTAGCGGGAGTTGAGACCCAGTACTTC. The chain carries TRBV6-2 or TRBV6-3 and TRBJ2-5, with TRBD2 identical over 11 bases. The germline V gene has CDR1 MNHEY and CDR2 SVGEGT. The CDR3 is made up of 14 amino acids. V trimming: 6 bases; J trimming: 5 bases; junction bases outside the gene matches: 5.

Concerning this clonotype: The CDR3 does not end in the conserved phenylalanine or tryptophan, so this is likely a read error. This chain uses TRBV9 with TRBJ1-3; no reliable D call. This CDR3 is 16 amino acids long. V was clipped by 0 bases and J by 0 bases, with 10 bases between them. Germline lookup yields CDR1 SGDLS and CDR2 YYNGEE. The CDR3 loop is CASSVGVLSSGNTIYC. For the CDR3, the DNA is TGTGCCAGCAGCGTAGGGGTGCTGAGCTCTGGAAACACCATATATTGT.

This chain uses TRBV20-1 with TRBJ2-7; 9 bases map to TRBD2. With 4 bases clipped from V and 5 bases from J, the junction kept 6 bases outside the gene matches. Germline-derived CDR1 and CDR2 are DFQATT and SNEGSKA (reference sequence). The CDR3 totals 13 residues. Here the CDR3 DNA reads TGCAGTGCTAAGGTAGCGGGAGTCGACGAGCAGTACTTC. Residues: CSAKVAGVDEQYF.

This clonotype was picked up many times. The J gene is TRBJ1-1, the V gene TRBV5-1; D is ambiguous. The germline gives CDR1 SGHRS, CDR2 YFSETQ. The CDR3 has 14 residues. Between the trimmed V and J ends, which lost 2 bases and 1 base, there was a span of 9 bases. The DNA for the CDR3 is TGCGCCAGCAGCTTAGCTCCAGCGAACACTGAAGCTTTCTTT. It codes for CASSLAPANTEAFF.

This clonotype has only a few counts. A junction boundary mismatches the germline segment, possibly from a read error. This sequence joins TRBV27 and TRBJ1-1; tentatively, D is TRBD1 (5 bases). The germline V gene has CDR1 MNHEY and CDR2 SMNVEV (reference sequence). CDR3 length: 14 amino acids. CDR3 coding DNA: TGTGCCAGCAGCTTATCAGGGCTCGGGACTGAAGCTTTCTTT. This gives the protein CASSLSGLGTEAFF.

The chain couples TRBV12-3 or TRBV12-4 to TRBJ2-7; no reliable D call. The CDR3 runs 13 residues. Trimming removed 6 bases at V and 6 bases at J, with 15 bases between. The CDR3 sequence is CASRQTPLVEQYF. The CDR3, as DNA: TGTGCCAGCAGACAGACCCCCCTGGTCGAGCAGTACTTC.

V and J are TRBV12-3 or TRBV12-4 and TRBJ2-1, with D perhaps given as TRBD1 or TRBD2 (5 bases each). V lost 3 bases and J lost 8, with 11 bases in between. The CDR3 runs to 13 residues. DNA for the CDR3: TGTGCCAGCAGTTTGGGGGATGGTTATGAGCAGTTCTTC. Amino acid sequence: CASSLGDGYEQFF.

The sample holds a few counts of this clonotype. This sequence joins TRBV7-2 and TRBJ2-1; 12 nucleotides line up with TRBD2. Germline V gene sequence: CDR1 SGHTA, CDR2 FQGNSA. The V and J ends lost 7 bases and 4 bases, in that order; junction bases with no gene match: 11. The CDR3 length is 17 residues. CDR3 coding DNA: TGTGCCAGCACCCGGGGGGGAGGACTAGCGGGGTACAATGAGCAGTTCTTC. This encodes CASTRGGGLAGYNEQFF.

This clonotype was counted a few times. This chain connects TRBV10-3 to TRBJ1-1, with 8 bases matching TRBD1. The CDR3 sequence is 13 residues long. CDR1 is ENHRY, CDR2 SYGVKD, per germline. Trimming cost V 10 bases and J 0 bases; bases outside gene matches: 4. CDR3 in amino acids: CATGQGLNTEAFF. The CDR3 DNA follows: TGTGCCACCGGACAGGGTCTGAACACTGAAGCTTTCTTT.

This chain uses TRBV4-3 with TRBJ1-4; the match to TRBD1 covers 9 bases. There are 16 residues in the CDR3. With V trimmed by 1 base and J by 7 bases, 7 bases remained unmatched. Per the germline V gene, CDR1 is LGHNA and CDR2 is YSLEER. The CDR3 reads CASSQVYGTGSEKLFF. The CDR3 DNA follows: TGCGCCAGCAGCCAAGTGTATGGGACAGGGTCTGAAAAACTGTTTTTT.

The sample holds a few counts of this clonotype. The rearrangement joins TRBV6-1 to TRBJ1-2; D uncertain. The V gene's germline CDR1 is MNHNS and CDR2 SASEGT. V was shortened by 3 bases and J by 2 bases, with 7 bases between the two germline ends. This CDR3 spans 13 amino acids. The CDR3 DNA reads as TGTGCCAGCAGTGACCAGGTGAACTATGGCTACACCTTC. This sequence encodes CASSDQVNYGYTF.

The chain has TRBV29-1 and TRBJ1-1; TRBD1 might be the D (5 bases). Trimming removed 3 bases at V and 0 bases at J, with 20 bases between. CDR3 length: 17 amino acids. Germline CDR1 and CDR2: SQVTM and ANQGSEA. CDR3 coding DNA: TGCAGCGTTGAGGCATCTTTTGGTCCAGGGATGAACACTGAAGCTTTCTTT. This gives the protein CSVEASFGPGMNTEAFF.

This clonotype was detected ten times or more. The J gene is TRBJ1-1, the V gene TRBV7-6, with D possibly TRBD1 on 5 matching bases. CDR3 length: 15 residues. V was shortened by 2 bases and J by 1 base, with 11 bases between the two germline ends. CDR1 SGHVS and CDR2 FNYEAQ come from the germline V gene. In DNA form, the CDR3 reads TGTGCCAGCAGCTTATACCCCAGGGAGAACACTGAAGCTTTCTTT. Amino acid sequence: CASSLYPRENTEAFF.

This clonotype was counted a few times. This chain links TRBV12-3 or TRBV12-4 with TRBJ2-1; TRBD1 aligns across 9 bases. The junction had 3 bases not matched to a gene; V was cut back by 6 bases and J by 0 bases. The CDR3 covers 15 residues. The CDR3 region is CASRRGQGSYNEQFF. CDR3 sequence (DNA): TGTGCCAGCAGGCGGGGACAGGGCTCCTACAATGAGCAGTTCTTC.

This clonotype occurred a few times. This rearrangement joins TRBV2 to TRBJ2-3; no definite D call. CDR1 and CDR2 (germline): SNHLY, FYNNEI. The CDR3 runs 16 residues. The V end was cut by 5 bases, the J end by 0 bases, with 15 bases between. The CDR3 region has the DNA TGTGCCAGCAGTCCAAACGACTTACCTAGCACAGATACGCAGTATTTT. Translated, it gives CASSPNDLPSTDTQYF.

The table lists this clonotype with a few counts. The chain has TRBV2 and TRBJ1-2; D is perhaps TRBD1 (6 bases). The CDR3 runs 13 residues. The V end was cut by 9 bases, the J end by 7 bases, with 18 bases between. CDR1 is SNHLY, CDR2 FYNNEI, per germline. For the CDR3, the DNA is TGTGCCAGTAAATACTGGACAGTTGGTGGCTACACCTTC. The encoded protein is CASKYWTVGGYTF. Full variable domain (remainder filled in from reference TRBV2 and TRBJ1-2): EPEVTQTPSHQVTQMGQEVILRCVPISNHLYFYWYRQILGQKVEFLVSFYNNEISEKSEIFDDQFSVERPDGSNFTLKIRSTKLEDSAMYFCASKYWTVGGYTFGSGTRLTVV.

V is TRBV3-1 and J is TRBJ2-7; 9 bases match TRBD2. CDR3 length equals 14 residues. V shed 7 bases, J shed 7 bases, and the junction held 11 bases outside the gene matches. In germline, CDR1 is LGHDT, CDR2 YNNKEL (reference sequence). CDR3 DNA: TGTGCCAGCACCCCTCAGCGGGGGGCGCCTGAGCAGTACTTC. Translation gives CASTPQRGAPEQYF.